Sequencing of this T cell receptor (beta chain) was carried out in a study of blood T cell repertoires in COVID-19. On the study more broadly: In each case, the material was cDNA or gDNA derived from T cells, B-cell-depleted T cells, or PBMCs.

The table came from immunoSEQ multiplex PCR; TCRdb's copy has only in-frame clones and leaves some out. The sample includes about 85,000 clones, roughly 87% seen only once; the top ten take about 2%. The J segment lost 6 bases and the V segment lost 5 bases, leaving 11 bases of the junction unmatched. CDR1 and CDR2 from the germline V gene are LNHDA and SQIVND (reference sequence). This CDR3 is built from 16 residues. This TCR was sampled from a man in his forties or fifties with acute or convalescent COVID-19. Sequencing was carried out using peripheral blood. V is TRBV19 and J is TRBJ2-3; the match to TRBD2 covers 10 bases. The CDR3 nucleotides are TGTGCCAGTAGTGGAGTAGCGGGGGGCCCATGGGATACGCAGTATTTT. Translating gives CASSGVAGGPWDTQYF.